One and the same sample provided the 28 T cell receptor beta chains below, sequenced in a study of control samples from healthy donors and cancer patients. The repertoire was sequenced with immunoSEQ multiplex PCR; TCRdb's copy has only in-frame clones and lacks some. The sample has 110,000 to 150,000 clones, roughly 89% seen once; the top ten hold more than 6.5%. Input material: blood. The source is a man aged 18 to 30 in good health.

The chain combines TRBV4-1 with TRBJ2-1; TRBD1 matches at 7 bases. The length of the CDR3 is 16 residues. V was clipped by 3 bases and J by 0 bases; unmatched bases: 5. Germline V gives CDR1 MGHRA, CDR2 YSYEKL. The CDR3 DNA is TGCGCCAGCAGCCAGGCACAGGGGAGCTCCTACAATGAGCAGTTCTTC. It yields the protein CASSQAQGSSYNEQFF.

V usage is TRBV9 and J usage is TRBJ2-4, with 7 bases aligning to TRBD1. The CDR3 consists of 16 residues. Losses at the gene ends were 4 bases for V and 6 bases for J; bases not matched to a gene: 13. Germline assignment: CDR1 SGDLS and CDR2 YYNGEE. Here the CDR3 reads CASSSNEGALGNIQYF. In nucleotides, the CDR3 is TGTGCCAGCAGCTCTAATGAGGGGGCCCTGGGAAACATTCAGTACTTC.

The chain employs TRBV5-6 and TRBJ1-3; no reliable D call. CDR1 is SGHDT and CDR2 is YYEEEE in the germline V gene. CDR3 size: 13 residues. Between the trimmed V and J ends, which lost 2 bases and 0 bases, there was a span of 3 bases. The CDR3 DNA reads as TGTGCCAGCAGCTTTCGCTCTGGAAACACCATATATTTT. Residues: CASSFRSGNTIYF.

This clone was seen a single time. The chain's CDR3 is CASSLRGAQGDEKLFF. The CDR3 nucleotides are TGTGCCAGCAGCCTCCGAGGTGCCCAGGGGGATGAAAAACTGTTTTTT. The chain couples TRBV4-2 to TRBJ1-4; 7 bases line up with TRBD1. From germline, CDR1 is LGHNA and CDR2 YNFKEQ. With 4 bases clipped from V and 6 bases from J, the junction kept 11 bases outside the gene matches. The CDR3 spans 16 residues.

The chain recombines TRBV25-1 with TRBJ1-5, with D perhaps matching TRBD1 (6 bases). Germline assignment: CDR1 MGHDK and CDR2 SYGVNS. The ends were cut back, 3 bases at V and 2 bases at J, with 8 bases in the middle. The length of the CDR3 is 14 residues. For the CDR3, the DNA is TGTGCCAGCAGTGATGCAGGGGGCAATCAGCCCCAGCATTTT. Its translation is CASSDAGGNQPQHF.

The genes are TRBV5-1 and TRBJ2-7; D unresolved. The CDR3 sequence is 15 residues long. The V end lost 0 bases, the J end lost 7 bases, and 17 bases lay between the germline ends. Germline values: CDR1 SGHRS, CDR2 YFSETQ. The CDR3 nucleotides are TGCGCCAGCAGCTTGGGAGGCATAACTTCGGGTGAGCAGTACTTC. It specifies CASSLGGITSGEQYF.

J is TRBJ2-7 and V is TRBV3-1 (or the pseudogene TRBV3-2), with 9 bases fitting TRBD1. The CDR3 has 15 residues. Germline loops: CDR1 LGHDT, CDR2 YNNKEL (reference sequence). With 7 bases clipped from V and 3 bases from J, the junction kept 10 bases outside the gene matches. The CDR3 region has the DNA TGTGCCAGCACCATTAGAGGGACAGGGTACTACGAGCAGTACTTC. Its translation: CASTIRGTGYYEQYF.

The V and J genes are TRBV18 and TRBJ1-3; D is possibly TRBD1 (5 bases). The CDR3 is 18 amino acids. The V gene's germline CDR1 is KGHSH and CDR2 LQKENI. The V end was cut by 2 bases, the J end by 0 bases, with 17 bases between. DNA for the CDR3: TGTGCCAGCTCACCATCTACCGGGACCCCCGGCTCTGGAAACACCATATATTTT. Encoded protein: CASSPSTGTPGSGNTIYF.

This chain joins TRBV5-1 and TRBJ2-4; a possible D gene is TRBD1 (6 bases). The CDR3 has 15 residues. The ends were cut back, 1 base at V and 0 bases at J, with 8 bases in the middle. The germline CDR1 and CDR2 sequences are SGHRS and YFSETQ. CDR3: CASSLTTGAKNIQYF. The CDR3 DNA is TGCGCCAGCAGCTTGACGACAGGAGCCAAAAACATTCAGTACTTC.

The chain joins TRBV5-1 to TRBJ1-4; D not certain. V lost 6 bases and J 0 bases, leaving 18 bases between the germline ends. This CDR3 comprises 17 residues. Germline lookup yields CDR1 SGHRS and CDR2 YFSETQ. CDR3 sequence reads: CASTPSPDHSTNEKLFF. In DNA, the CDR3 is TGCGCCAGCACCCCATCCCCGGATCACTCAACTAATGAAAAACTGTTTTTT.

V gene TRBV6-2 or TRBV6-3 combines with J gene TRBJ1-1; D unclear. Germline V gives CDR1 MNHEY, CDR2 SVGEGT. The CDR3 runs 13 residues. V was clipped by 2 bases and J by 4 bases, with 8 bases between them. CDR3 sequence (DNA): TGTGCCAGCAGTTACGTGTCGGGCACTGAAGCTTTCTTT. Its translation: CASSYVSGTEAFF.

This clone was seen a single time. This CDR3 is CASSLGSGYGYTF. DNA for the CDR3: TGTGCCAGCAGTTTAGGTTCCGGGTATGGCTACACCTTC. The V call is TRBV12-3 or TRBV12-4, the J call TRBJ1-2; D uncertain. The CDR3 covers 13 residues. Trimming removed 1 base from V and 5 bases from J, with 8 bases in between.

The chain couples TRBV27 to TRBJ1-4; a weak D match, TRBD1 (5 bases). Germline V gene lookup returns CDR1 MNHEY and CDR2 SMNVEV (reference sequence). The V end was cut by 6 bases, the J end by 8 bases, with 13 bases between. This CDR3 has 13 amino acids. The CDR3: CASRGYGGEKLFF. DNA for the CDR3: TGTGCCAGCAGGGGATACGGGGGGGAAAAACTGTTTTTT.

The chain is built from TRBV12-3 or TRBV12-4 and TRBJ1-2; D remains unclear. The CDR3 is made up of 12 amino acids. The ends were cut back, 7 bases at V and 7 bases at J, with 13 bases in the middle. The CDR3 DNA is TGTGCCAGCACCATCGGCCTGGGTGGCTACACCTTC. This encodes CASTIGLGGYTF.

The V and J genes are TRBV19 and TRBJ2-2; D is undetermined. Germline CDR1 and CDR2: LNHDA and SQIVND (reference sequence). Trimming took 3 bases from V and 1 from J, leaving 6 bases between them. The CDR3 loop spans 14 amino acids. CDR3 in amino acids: CASSIWENTGELFF. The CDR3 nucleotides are TGTGCCAGTAGTATCTGGGAGAACACCGGGGAGCTGTTTTTT.

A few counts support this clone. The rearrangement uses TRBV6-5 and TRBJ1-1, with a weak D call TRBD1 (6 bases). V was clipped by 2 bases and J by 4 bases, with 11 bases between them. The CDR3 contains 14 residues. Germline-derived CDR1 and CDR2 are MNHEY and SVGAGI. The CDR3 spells CASSYNTGTTEAFF. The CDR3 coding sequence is TGTGCCAGCAGTTACAACACAGGGACCACTGAAGCTTTCTTT.

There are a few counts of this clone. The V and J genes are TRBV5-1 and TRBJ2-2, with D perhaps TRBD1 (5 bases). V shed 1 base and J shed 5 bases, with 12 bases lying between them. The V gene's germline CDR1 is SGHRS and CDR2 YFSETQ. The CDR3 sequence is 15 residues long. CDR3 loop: CASSLSDSQTGELFF. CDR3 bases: TGCGCCAGCAGCTTGAGCGACAGCCAAACCGGGGAGCTGTTTTTT.

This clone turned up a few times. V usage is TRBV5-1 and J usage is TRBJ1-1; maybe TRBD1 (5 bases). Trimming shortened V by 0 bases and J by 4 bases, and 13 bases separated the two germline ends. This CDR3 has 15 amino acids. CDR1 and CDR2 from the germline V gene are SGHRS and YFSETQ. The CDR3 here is CASSLVVLGTTEAFF. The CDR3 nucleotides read TGCGCCAGCAGCTTGGTGGTTTTAGGGACCACTGAAGCTTTCTTT.

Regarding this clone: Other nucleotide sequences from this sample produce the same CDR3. CDR3 sequence reads: CSARSSYEQYF. DNA for the CDR3: TGCAGTGCCAGAAGCTCCTACGAGCAGTACTTC. The rearrangement uses TRBV20-1 and TRBJ2-7; D remains unclear. The CDR3 covers 11 residues. V lost 6 bases and J lost 0, with 6 bases in between. Germline CDR1 DFQATT, CDR2 SNEGSKA (reference sequence).

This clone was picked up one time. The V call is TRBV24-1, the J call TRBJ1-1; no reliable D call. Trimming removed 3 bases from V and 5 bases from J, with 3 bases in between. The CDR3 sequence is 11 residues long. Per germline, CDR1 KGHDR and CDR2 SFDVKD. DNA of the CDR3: TGTGCCACCAGTGATGGGACTGAAGCTTTCTTT. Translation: CATSDGTEAFF.

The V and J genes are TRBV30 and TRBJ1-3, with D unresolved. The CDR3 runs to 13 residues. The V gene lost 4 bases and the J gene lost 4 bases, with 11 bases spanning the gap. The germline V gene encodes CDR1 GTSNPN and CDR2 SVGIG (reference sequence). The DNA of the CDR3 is TGTGCCTGGAATGTAGGGCCCGGAAACACCATATATTTT. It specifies CAWNVGPGNTIYF.

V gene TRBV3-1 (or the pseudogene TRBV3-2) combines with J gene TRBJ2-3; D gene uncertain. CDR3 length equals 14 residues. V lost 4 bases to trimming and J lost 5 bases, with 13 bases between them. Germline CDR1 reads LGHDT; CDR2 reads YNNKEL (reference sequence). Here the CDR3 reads CASSRRESEDTQYF. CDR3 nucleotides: TGTGCCAGCAGCCGTAGAGAATCTGAAGATACGCAGTATTTT.

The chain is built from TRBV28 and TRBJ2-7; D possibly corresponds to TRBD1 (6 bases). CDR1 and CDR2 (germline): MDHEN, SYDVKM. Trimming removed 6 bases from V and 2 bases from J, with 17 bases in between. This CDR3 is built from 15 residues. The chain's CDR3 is CASRLTGHPTYEQYF. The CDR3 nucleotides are TGTGCCAGCAGGCTGACAGGCCATCCTACCTACGAGCAGTACTTC.

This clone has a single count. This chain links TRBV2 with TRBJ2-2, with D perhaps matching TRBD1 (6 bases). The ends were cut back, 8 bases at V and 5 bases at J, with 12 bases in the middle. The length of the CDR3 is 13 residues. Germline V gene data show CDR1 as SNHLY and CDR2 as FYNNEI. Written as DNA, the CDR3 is TGTGCCAGCTCCACAGGGTTAACCGGGGAGCTGTTTTTT. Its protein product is CASSTGLTGELFF.

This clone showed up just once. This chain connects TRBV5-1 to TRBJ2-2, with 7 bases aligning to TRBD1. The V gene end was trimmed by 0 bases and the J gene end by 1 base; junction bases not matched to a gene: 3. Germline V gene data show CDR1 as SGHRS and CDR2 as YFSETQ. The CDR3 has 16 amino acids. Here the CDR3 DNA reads TGCGCCAGCAGCTTGGGGGACAGTATGAACACCGGGGAGCTGTTTTTT. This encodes CASSLGDSMNTGELFF.

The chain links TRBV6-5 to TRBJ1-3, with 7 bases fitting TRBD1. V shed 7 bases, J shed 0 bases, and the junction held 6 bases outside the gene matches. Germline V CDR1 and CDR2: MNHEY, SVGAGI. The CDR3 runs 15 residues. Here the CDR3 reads CASTGGTASGNTIYF. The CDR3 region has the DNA TGTGCCAGCACCGGCGGGACAGCCTCTGGAAACACCATATATTTT.

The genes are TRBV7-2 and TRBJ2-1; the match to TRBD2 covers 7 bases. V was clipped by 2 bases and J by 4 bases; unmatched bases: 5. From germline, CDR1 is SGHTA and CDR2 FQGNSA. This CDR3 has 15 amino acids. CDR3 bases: TGTGCCAGCAGCTTACGCGGGGGACCTTACAATGAGCAGTTCTTC. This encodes CASSLRGGPYNEQFF.

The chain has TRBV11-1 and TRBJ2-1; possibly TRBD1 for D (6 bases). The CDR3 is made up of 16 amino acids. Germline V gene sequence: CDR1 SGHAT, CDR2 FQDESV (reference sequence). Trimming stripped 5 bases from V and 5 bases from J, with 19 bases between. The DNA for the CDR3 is TGTGCCAGCAGCCCAAACGGGCAGGACAGAGACAATGAGCAGTTCTTC. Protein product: CASSPNGQDRDNEQFF. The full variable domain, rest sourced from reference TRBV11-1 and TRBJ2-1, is EAEVAQSPRYKITEKSQAVAFWCDPISGHATLYWYRQILGQGPELLVQFQDESVVDDSQLPKDRFSAERLKGVDSTLKIQPAELGDSAMYLCASSPNGQDRDNEQFFGPGTRLTVL.